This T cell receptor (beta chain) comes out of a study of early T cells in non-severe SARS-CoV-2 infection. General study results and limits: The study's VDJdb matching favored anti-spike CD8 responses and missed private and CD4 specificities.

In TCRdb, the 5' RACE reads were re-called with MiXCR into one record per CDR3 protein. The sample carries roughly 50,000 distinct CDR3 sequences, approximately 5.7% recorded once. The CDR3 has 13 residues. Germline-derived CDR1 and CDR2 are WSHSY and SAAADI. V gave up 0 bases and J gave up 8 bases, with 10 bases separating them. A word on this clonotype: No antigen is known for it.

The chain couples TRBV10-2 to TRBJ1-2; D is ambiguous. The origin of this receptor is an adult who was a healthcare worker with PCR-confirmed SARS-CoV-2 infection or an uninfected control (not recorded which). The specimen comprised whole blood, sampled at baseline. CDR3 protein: CASSESKGWGYTF. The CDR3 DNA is TGCGCCAGCAGTGAGTCGAAAGGGTGGGGCTACACCTTC.